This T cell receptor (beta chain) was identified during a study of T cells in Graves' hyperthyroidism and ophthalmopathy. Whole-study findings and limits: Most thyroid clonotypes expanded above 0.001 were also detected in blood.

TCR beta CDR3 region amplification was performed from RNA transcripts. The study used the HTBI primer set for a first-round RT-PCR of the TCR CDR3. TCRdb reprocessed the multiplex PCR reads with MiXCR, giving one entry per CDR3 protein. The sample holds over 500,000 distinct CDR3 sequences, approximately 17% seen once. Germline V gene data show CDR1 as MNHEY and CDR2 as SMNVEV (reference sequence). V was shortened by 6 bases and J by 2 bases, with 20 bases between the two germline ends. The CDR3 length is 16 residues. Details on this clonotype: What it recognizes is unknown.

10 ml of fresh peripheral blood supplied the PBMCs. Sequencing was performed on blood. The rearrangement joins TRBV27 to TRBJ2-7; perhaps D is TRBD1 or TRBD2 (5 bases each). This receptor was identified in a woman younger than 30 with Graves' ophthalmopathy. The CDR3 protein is CASSPSTRVGAYEQYF. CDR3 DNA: TGTGCCAGCAGCCCCTCAACCAGGGTCGGGGCCTACGAGCAGTACTTC.